Shown below are 5 T cell receptor beta chains from a single sample sequenced in a study of cytomegalovirus exposure and HLA in healthy donors. PCR used 60 Vbeta primers and 13 Jbeta primers. The assay was immunoSEQ multiplex PCR, and TCRdb's table has in-frame clones only and misses some. The repertoire has about 210,000 clones, more than 75% of them found once; the top ten carry around 3.6%. The sequenced material came from PBMCs. The origin of the receptors is a man aged 35 to 55 in good health and CMV-seropositive.

The rearrangement links TRBV2 to TRBJ2-1, with D unclear. This CDR3 contains 16 residues. Trimming took 0 bases from V and 2 from J, leaving 11 bases between them. Germline V CDR1 and CDR2: SNHLY, FYNNEI. CDR3 nucleotide sequence: TGTGCCAGCAGTGAAGCCCAATCATGGCCCTACAATGAGCAGTTCTTC. Its protein product is CASSEAQSWPYNEQFF. The whole variable domain, filled in from reference TRBV2 and TRBJ2-1, reads EPEVTQTPSHQVTQMGQEVILRCVPISNHLYFYWYRQILGQKVEFLVSFYNNEISEKSEIFDDQFSVERPDGSNFTLKIRSTKLEDSAMYFCASSEAQSWPYNEQFFGPGTRLTVL.

J is TRBJ1-2 and V is TRBV25-1, with TRBD1 matching over 8 bases. The CDR3 consists of 16 residues. J lost 8 bases, V lost 3 bases, and 14 bases had no gene match. CDR1 and CDR2 from the germline V gene are MGHDK and SYGVNS. CDR3: CASSDTGTGLSGGYTF. The CDR3 DNA is TGTGCCAGCAGTGACACCGGGACAGGTTTATCGGGAGGCTACACCTTC.

The rearrangement links TRBV4-3 to TRBJ2-7; maybe TRBD2 (6 bases). From germline, CDR1 is LGHNA and CDR2 YSLEER. CDR3 size: 15 residues. V was trimmed by 1 base and J by 0 bases, leaving 10 bases between them. The CDR3 spells CASSQGAGPSYEQYF. CDR3 nucleotide sequence: TGCGCCAGCAGCCAAGGGGCGGGGCCCTCCTACGAGCAGTACTTC.

The rearrangement joins TRBV7-2 to TRBJ2-7; D perhaps matches TRBD2 (6 bases). Between the trimmed V and J ends, which lost 1 base and 2 bases, there was a span of 12 bases. Per the germline V gene, CDR1 is SGHTA and CDR2 is FQGNSA. This CDR3 is 15 amino acids long. CDR3 protein: CASSLEEGPPYEQYF. The CDR3 nucleotides are TGTGCCAGCAGCTTAGAGGAGGGTCCGCCCTACGAGCAGTACTTC.

The table lists this clone with a few counts. The CDR3 reads CASSASTDTQYF. The CDR3 coding sequence is TGTGCCAGCTCGGCTAGCACAGATACGCAGTATTTT. This chain joins TRBV18 and TRBJ2-3; D ambiguous. The CDR3 has 12 residues. Trimming removed 6 bases at V and 0 bases at J, with 4 bases between. Looked up from germline, CDR1 is KGHSH and CDR2 is LQKENI.